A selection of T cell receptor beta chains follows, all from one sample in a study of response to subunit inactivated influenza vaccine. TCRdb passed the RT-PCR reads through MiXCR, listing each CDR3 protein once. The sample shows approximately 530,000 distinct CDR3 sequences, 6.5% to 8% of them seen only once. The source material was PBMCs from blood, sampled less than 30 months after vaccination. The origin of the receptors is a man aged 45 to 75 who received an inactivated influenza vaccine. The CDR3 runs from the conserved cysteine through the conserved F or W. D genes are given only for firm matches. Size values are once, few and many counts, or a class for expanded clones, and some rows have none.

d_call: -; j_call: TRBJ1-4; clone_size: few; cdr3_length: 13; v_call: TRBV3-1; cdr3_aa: CASSQVSNEKLFF; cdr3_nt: TGTGCCAGCAGCCAAGTGAGTAATGAAAAACTGTTTTTT
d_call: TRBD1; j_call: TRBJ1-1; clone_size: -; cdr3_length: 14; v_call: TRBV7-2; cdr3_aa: CASSRKAGGTEAFF; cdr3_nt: TGTGCCAGCAGCCGTAAGGCAGGGGGCACTGAAGCTTTCTTT
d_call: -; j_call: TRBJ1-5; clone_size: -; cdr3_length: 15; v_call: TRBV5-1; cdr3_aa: CASSLDGFSNQPQHF; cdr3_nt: TGCGCCAGCAGCTTGGACGGCTTTAGCAATCAGCCCCAGCATTTT
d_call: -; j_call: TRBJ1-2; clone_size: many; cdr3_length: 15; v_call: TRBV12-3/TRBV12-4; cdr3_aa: CASTNPLTGGYGYTF; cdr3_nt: TGTGCCAGCACCAACCCTCTCACGGGAGGCTATGGCTACACCTTC
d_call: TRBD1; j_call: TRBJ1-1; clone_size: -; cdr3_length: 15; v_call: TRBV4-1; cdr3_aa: CASSQVGTEGTEAFF; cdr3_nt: TGCGCCAGCAGCCAAGTAGGGACAGAGGGTACTGAAGCTTTCTTT
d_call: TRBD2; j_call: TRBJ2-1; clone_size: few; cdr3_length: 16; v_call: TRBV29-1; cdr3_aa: CSVYKPGLAAYNEQFF; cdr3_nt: TGCAGCGTTTATAAACCAGGACTAGCGGCGTACAATGAGCAGTTCTTC
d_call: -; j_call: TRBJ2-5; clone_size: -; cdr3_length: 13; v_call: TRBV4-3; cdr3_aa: CASSPNREETQYF; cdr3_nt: TGCGCCAGCAGCCCGAACAGGGAAGAGACCCAGTACTTC
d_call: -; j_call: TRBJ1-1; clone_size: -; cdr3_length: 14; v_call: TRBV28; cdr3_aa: CASSLQRRVTEAFF; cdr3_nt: TGTGCCAGCAGTTTACAGAGGCGGGTCACTGAAGCTTTCTTT
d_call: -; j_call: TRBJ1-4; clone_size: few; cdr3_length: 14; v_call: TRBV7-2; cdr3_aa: CASSLGGVNEKLFF; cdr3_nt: TGTGCCAGCAGCTTGGGGGGGGTTAATGAAAAACTGTTTTTT
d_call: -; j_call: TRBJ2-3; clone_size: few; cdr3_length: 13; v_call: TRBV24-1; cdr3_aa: CATSVGGTDTQYF; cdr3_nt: TGTGCCACCAGTGTAGGGGGGACAGATACGCAGTATTTT
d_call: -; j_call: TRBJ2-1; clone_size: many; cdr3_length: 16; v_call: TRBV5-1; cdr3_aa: CASSLETGAAYNEQFF; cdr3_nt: TGCGCCAGCAGCTTGGAGACGGGGGCTGCCTACAATGAGCAGTTCTTC
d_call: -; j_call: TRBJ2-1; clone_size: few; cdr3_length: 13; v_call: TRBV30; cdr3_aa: CAWTDSAYNEQFF; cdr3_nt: TGTGCCTGGACGGACTCTGCCTACAATGAGCAGTTCTTC
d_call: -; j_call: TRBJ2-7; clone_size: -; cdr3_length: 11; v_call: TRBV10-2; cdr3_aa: CASMSSYEQYF; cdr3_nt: TGCGCCAGCATGAGCTCCTACGAGCAGTACTTC
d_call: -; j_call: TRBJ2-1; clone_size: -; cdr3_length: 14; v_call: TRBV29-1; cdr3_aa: CSGVDRGGRNEQFF; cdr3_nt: TGCAGCGGCGTTGACAGGGGAGGGAGGAATGAGCAGTTCTTC